What follows describes a single T cell receptor beta chain. Antigen: not known. The data are from a study of cytomegalovirus exposure and HLA in healthy donors. Study observations and caveats: Rare sequences made up most TCRs, while some public TCRs were found in many donors.

The V end lost 6 bases, the J end lost 1 base, and 12 bases lay between the germline ends. Germline V CDR1 and CDR2: MNHEY, SVGAGI. The CDR3 extends over 14 amino acids. Use of 60 Vbeta and 13 Jbeta primers characterized the PCR. Generated by immunoSEQ multiplex PCR, the TCRdb table keeps only in-frame clones and is missing some. Of about 200,000 clones detected, 82% appear once; the ten largest clones hold about 6%. The V gene is TRBV6-5, the J gene TRBJ1-2, with unresolved D. The receptor was derived from a man aged 35 to 55 in good health and CMV-seropositive. The sequencing sample was made of PBMCs. This CDR3 is CASRAEGFNYGYTF. For the CDR3, the DNA is TGTGCCAGCAGGGCGGAGGGTTTTAACTATGGCTACACCTTC.